The 16 T cell receptor beta chains presented below share a single source sample, sequenced in a study of blood T cell repertoires in COVID-19. Sequenced by immunoSEQ multiplex PCR; TCRdb stores in-frame clones only, minus some. The sample lists about 300,000 clones, about nine tenths seen once, with about 4% in the top ten. Input material: PBMCs or T cells enriched from blood (not recorded which). Receptors were obtained from a man younger than 40 who had recovered from COVID-19.

V and J are TRBV19 and TRBJ2-4; D call uncertain. The CDR3 has 12 amino acids. The V end lost 0 bases, the J end lost 6 bases, and 3 bases lay between the germline ends. Looked up from germline, CDR1 is LNHDA and CDR2 is SQIVND (reference sequence). In DNA, the CDR3 is TGTGCCAGTAGTATAGACAGAAACATTCAGTACTTC. This translates into CASSIDRNIQYF. The full variable domain, with the rest looked up from reference TRBV19 and TRBJ2-4, is DGGITQSPKYLFRKEGQNVTLSCEQNLNHDAMYWYRQDPGQGLRLIYYSQIVNDFQKGDIAEGYSVSREKKESFPLTVTSAQKNPTAFYLCASSIDRNIQYFGAGTRLSVL.

The V call is TRBV14, the J call TRBJ1-1; 9 bases line up with TRBD1. The CDR3 covers 16 residues. The trim removed 0 bases at V and 5 bases at J, leaving 7 bases unmatched. In germline, CDR1 is SGHDN, CDR2 FVKESK. This chain's CDR3 is CASSQDPGQGRTEAFF. Written as DNA, the CDR3 is TGTGCCAGCAGCCAAGATCCGGGACAGGGCAGAACTGAAGCTTTCTTT. Looking up the rest from reference TRBV14 and TRBJ1-1 gives the full variable domain: EAGVTQFPSHSVIEKGQTVTLRCDPISGHDNLYWYRRVMGKEIKFLLHFVKESKQDESGMPNNRFLAERTGGTYSTLKVQPAELEDSGVYFCASSQDPGQGRTEAFFGQGTRLTVV.

CDR3 sequence: CASSYRPGQRATNEKLFF. The CDR3 nucleotides read TGCGCCAGCAGCTATAGACCGGGACAACGTGCAACTAATGAAAAACTGTTTTTT. The chain uses TRBV5-1 and TRBJ1-4; tentatively, D is TRBD1 (6 bases). The CDR3 is 18 residues long. Between the trimmed V and J ends, which lost 3 bases and 0 bases, there was a span of 18 bases. CDR1 and CDR2 (germline): SGHRS, YFSETQ. The complete variable domain, with remaining parts taken from reference TRBV5-1 and TRBJ1-4, reads KAGVTQTPRYLIKTRGQQVTLSCSPISGHRSVSWYQQTPGQGLQFLFEYFSETQRNKGNFPGRFSGRQFSNSRSEMNVSTLELGDSALYLCASSYRPGQRATNEKLFFGSGTQLSVL.

The chain has TRBV28 and TRBJ1-4; TRBD1 is a possible D gene (6 bases). CDR3 size: 15 residues. Germline V gene data show CDR1 as MDHEN and CDR2 as SYDVKM. Trimming removed 8 bases from V and 0 bases from J, with 13 bases in between. CDR3 sequence reads: CASGRGFATNEKLFF. CDR3 bases: TGTGCCAGCGGAAGGGGGTTTGCAACTAATGAAAAACTGTTTTTT.

CDR3 sequence: CASRSGLADKNQETQYF. CDR3 nucleotides: TGTGCCAGCAGATCCGGACTAGCGGATAAGAACCAAGAGACCCAGTACTTC. This chain joins TRBV7-9 and TRBJ2-5; 10 nucleotides agree with TRBD2. CDR3 length: 17 residues. The V gene end was trimmed by 6 bases and the J gene end by 0 bases; junction bases not matched to a gene: 10. From germline, CDR1 is SEHNR and CDR2 FQNEAQ (reference sequence).

The count of this clone is one. The chain employs TRBV28 and TRBJ1-2; 8 nucleotides agree with TRBD1. This CDR3 has 15 residues. In germline, CDR1 is MDHEN, CDR2 SYDVKM. V gave up 6 bases and J gave up 5 bases; unmatched junction bases: 11. Written as DNA, the CDR3 is TGTGCCAGCAGGTCCCGGGACAGGTTAGAATATGGCTACACCTTC. Protein sequence: CASRSRDRLEYGYTF.

The chain employs TRBV5-8 and TRBJ1-5, with D perhaps matching TRBD1 (5 bases). CDR1 SGHTS and CDR2 YDEGEE come from the germline V gene. This CDR3 is 18 amino acids long. V was pared by 3 bases and J by 0 bases, with 19 bases between. This chain's CDR3 is CASSSLARQGSSNQPQHF. The DNA of the CDR3 is TGTGCCAGCAGCTCACTAGCGAGGCAGGGCAGTAGCAATCAGCCCCAGCATTTT.

The V and J genes are TRBV18 and TRBJ2-7; TRBD1 matches 11 bases. V dropped 3 bases and J dropped 5; count of bases not matched to a gene: 3. The V gene's germline CDR1 is KGHSH and CDR2 LQKENI. The CDR3 contains 14 residues. In DNA, the CDR3 is TGTGCCAGCTCACCCGGGACAGGGGGTCACGAGCAGTACTTC. Its translation: CASSPGTGGHEQYF.

The rearrangement joins TRBV7-9 to TRBJ2-7; 8 positions agree with TRBD1. This CDR3 has 14 amino acids. With 6 bases clipped from V and 2 bases from J, the junction kept 6 bases outside the gene matches. The germline gives CDR1 SEHNR, CDR2 FQNEAQ (reference sequence). CDR3 protein: CASSSQGAPYEQYF. The CDR3 nucleotides are TGTGCCAGCAGTTCCCAGGGGGCGCCCTACGAGCAGTACTTC.

In this sample, this clone turned up a few times. The chain carries TRBV2 and TRBJ1-3; TRBD1 matches 8 bases. V dropped 6 bases and J dropped 0; count of bases not matched to a gene: 4. The CDR3 runs 15 residues. Germline CDR1 and CDR2: SNHLY and FYNNEI. The CDR3 region has the DNA TGTGCCAGCAGCCCCGACAGGGGCTCTGGAAACACCATATATTTT. Protein product: CASSPDRGSGNTIYF.

V gene TRBV5-1 combines with J gene TRBJ1-3; a weak D match, TRBD1 (6 bases). Germline CDR1 SGHRS, CDR2 YFSETQ. The V gene lost 0 bases and the J gene lost 0 bases, with 10 bases spanning the gap. The length of the CDR3 is 16 residues. CDR3 bases: TGCGCCAGCAGCTTGGAGACAGGTTCCTCTGGAAACACCATATATTTT. Translation gives CASSLETGSSGNTIYF. The full variable domain, rest sourced from reference TRBV5-1 and TRBJ1-3, is KAGVTQTPRYLIKTRGQQVTLSCSPISGHRSVSWYQQTPGQGLQFLFEYFSETQRNKGNFPGRFSGRQFSNSRSEMNVSTLELGDSALYLCASSLETGSSGNTIYFGEGSWLTVV.

This chain joins TRBV15 and TRBJ2-7, with 8 bases lining up with TRBD2. Trimming cost V 1 base and J 0 bases; bases outside gene matches: 8. This CDR3 contains 17 residues. Germline V gene sequence: CDR1 LNHNV, CDR2 YYDKDF (reference sequence). The CDR3 loop is CATSRGKRSGSSYEQYF. The CDR3 DNA reads as TGTGCCACCAGCAGAGGGAAAAGGAGCGGGAGCTCCTACGAGCAGTACTTC. The full variable domain, its missing parts supplied by reference TRBV15 and TRBJ2-7, is DAMVIQNPRYQVTQFGKPVTLSCSQTLNHNVMYWYQQKSSQAPKLLFHYYDKDFNNEADTPDNFQSRRPNTSFCFLDIRSPGLGDTAMYLCATSRGKRSGSSYEQYFGPGTRLTVT.

This clone was detected once. The J gene is TRBJ2-1, the V gene TRBV5-4; D ambiguous. The length of the CDR3 is 17 residues. Trimming shortened V by 0 bases and J by 0 bases, and 13 bases separated the two germline ends. CDR1 SGHNT and CDR2 YYREEE come from the germline V gene (reference sequence). CDR3 sequence reads: CASSLDMSLSSYNEQFF. The CDR3 region has the DNA TGTGCCAGCAGCTTGGACATGTCACTAAGCTCCTACAATGAGCAGTTCTTC.

J is TRBJ2-2 and V is TRBV15; D may be TRBD2 (5 bases). The CDR3 sequence is 14 residues long. Germline V gene data show CDR1 as LNHNV and CDR2 as YYDKDF (reference sequence). V lost 1 base to trimming and J lost 6 bases, with 9 bases between them. CDR3 residues: CATSRGRQAGELFF. In DNA form, the CDR3 reads TGTGCCACCAGCAGAGGGAGGCAGGCCGGGGAGCTGTTTTTT. Full variable domain (remainder filled in from reference TRBV15 and TRBJ2-2): DAMVIQNPRYQVTQFGKPVTLSCSQTLNHNVMYWYQQKSSQAPKLLFHYYDKDFNNEADTPDNFQSRRPNTSFCFLDIRSPGLGDTAMYLCATSRGRQAGELFFGEGSRLTVL.

The chain couples TRBV5-4 to TRBJ2-1; 12 positions agree with TRBD2. With V trimmed by 3 bases and J by 0 bases, 13 bases remained unmatched. The CDR3 spans 20 residues. Germline assignment: CDR1 SGHNT and CDR2 YYREEE (reference sequence). The CDR3 sequence is CASSSIRTSGATSSYNEQFF. The CDR3 DNA follows: TGTGCCAGCAGCTCTATAAGGACTAGCGGGGCGACTAGCTCCTACAATGAGCAGTTCTTC.

The chain combines TRBV20-1 with TRBJ1-2; TRBD1 might be the D (5 bases). The CDR3 has 12 residues. Germline assignment: CDR1 DFQATT and CDR2 SNEGSKA (reference sequence). V lost 3 bases to trimming and J lost 7 bases, with 12 bases between them. The CDR3 DNA reads TGCAGTGCTAGTCCCCAGGGAGGTGGCTACACCTTC. It encodes CSASPQGGGYTF.